The sequence of this T cell receptor (beta chain) was determined in a study of T cell clonotyping in hematopoietic cell transplantation. With 6 bases removed from V and 6 bases from J, the gap between germline ends came to 8 bases. Germline loops: CDR1 DFQATT, CDR2 SNEGSKA (reference sequence). The CDR3 sequence is 10 residues long. Findings of the study overall: Recipient TCR diversity dropped after transplant; expanded clonotypes rose from day 30 to 180. Higher Inverse Simpson Index values in graft donor and pretransplant recipient predicted broader posttransplant TCR diversity. At the given depth, recipient repertoires were over 97% de novo clonotypes.

TCRdb's table, derived via immunoSEQ multiplex PCR, lists solely in-frame clones and lacks some. This sample carries about 16,000 clones, almost 90% of them seen once, and the ten largest clones take around 3%. About this clone itself: Its specificity is not known.

Specimen: peripheral blood mononuclear cells. The gene calls are TRBV20-1 and TRBJ1-2; TRBD1 might be the D (5 bases). The sequence derives from a man aged 45-65 years in good health. Some clones in this sample may be carry-over from other donors' samples. The CDR3 nucleotides are TGCAGTGCCCAGGGCGATGGCTACACCTTC. Translation: CSAQGDGYTF.